What follows are 16 T cell receptor beta chains derived from one specimen sequenced in a study of blood T cell repertoires in COVID-19. Measured with immunoSEQ multiplex PCR; TCRdb has only the in-frame clones, and not every one. The table has more than 85,000 clones, 65% to 85% seen once. Sequencing was done on a sample of peripheral blood. All receptors come from a man older than 75 with active or convalescent COVID-19.

The chain carries TRBV19 and TRBJ2-5; the match to TRBD2 covers 12 bases. In germline, CDR1 is LNHDA, CDR2 SQIVND (reference sequence). V lost 2 bases to trimming and J lost 7 bases; unmatched junction nucleotides: 11. The CDR3 is 17 amino acids. CDR3 protein: CASSIRGTSGGKGTQYF. The CDR3 DNA sequence: TGTGCCAGTAGTATAAGGGGCACTAGCGGGGGGAAAGGGACCCAGTACTTC.

The chain links TRBV7-9 to TRBJ1-2; D uncertain. Germline-derived CDR1 and CDR2 are SEHNR and FQNEAQ (reference sequence). The CDR3 sequence is 12 residues long. The V gene lost 5 bases and the J gene lost 8 bases, with 12 bases spanning the gap. CDR3 amino acids: CASSQPRQGYTF. The CDR3 DNA sequence: TGTGCCAGCAGCCAGCCGAGGCAGGGCTACACCTTC.

V usage is TRBV24-1 and J usage is TRBJ2-7; tentative D call: TRBD1 (6 bases). The CDR3 covers 15 residues. Germline V gene lookup returns CDR1 KGHDR and CDR2 SFDVKD. The V end lost 9 bases, the J end lost 8 bases, and 25 bases lay between the germline ends. CDR3 region: CATAHSTAGTGKQYF. CDR3 nucleotide sequence: TGTGCCACCGCCCACTCAACGGCGGGTACAGGGAAGCAGTACTTC.

J is TRBJ1-6 and V is TRBV10-1, with TRBD1 as a possible D gene (6 bases). CDR1 WNHNN and CDR2 SYGVQD come from the germline V gene (reference sequence). The CDR3 loop spans 14 amino acids. V shed 9 bases and J shed 5 bases, with 14 bases lying between them. The CDR3 DNA is TGCGCCAGTTCCGTCGGACAGAATAATTCACCCCTCCACTTT. This translates into CASSVGQNNSPLHF.

This clone was detected only a few times. The chain uses TRBV6-2 or TRBV6-3 and TRBJ2-1; 11 bases map to TRBD2. This CDR3 comprises 18 residues. V was pared by 6 bases and J by 0 bases, with 10 bases of the junction left unmatched. The germline V gene encodes CDR1 MNHEY and CDR2 SVGEGT. The CDR3 DNA reads TGTGCCAGCAGCCCCCGTAGCGGGGGGGCCCCCTCCTACAATGAGCAGTTCTTC. It codes for CASSPRSGGAPSYNEQFF.

The chain is built from TRBV5-1 and TRBJ2-5; 8 bases align to TRBD2. The CDR3 spans 16 residues. J gave up 1 base and V 0 bases, and 5 bases lay outside the gene matches. Germline CDR1 is SGHRS and CDR2 is YFSETQ. The CDR3 here is CASSLVTSGSQETQYF. CDR3 sequence (DNA): TGCGCCAGCAGCTTGGTTACTAGCGGATCCCAAGAGACCCAGTACTTC.

This clone came up once. The chain has TRBV7-2 and TRBJ2-5, with TRBD1 identical over 8 bases. Germline V CDR1 and CDR2: SGHTA, FQGNSA. The CDR3 has 14 amino acids. J lost 7 bases, V lost 1 base, and 5 bases had no gene match. The CDR3 here is CASSLGTGRATQYF. Here the CDR3 DNA reads TGTGCCAGCAGCTTAGGGACAGGGCGGGCGACCCAGTACTTC.

J is TRBJ1-2 and V is TRBV7-2, with D possibly matching TRBD1 (5 bases). CDR3 length equals 15 residues. Trimming left V 5 bases short and J 4 bases short, with 17 bases between. Germline loops: CDR1 SGHTA, CDR2 FQGNSA. The CDR3 here is CASSPWGETIYGYTF. CDR3 nucleotide sequence: TGTGCCAGCAGCCCGTGGGGGGAGACGATCTATGGCTACACCTTC.

V and J are TRBV11-1 and TRBJ1-1; D not certain. Germline V gene lookup returns CDR1 SGHAT and CDR2 FQDESV (reference sequence). Deletions cut 5 bases from V and 0 bases from J, with 7 bases between. This CDR3 has 13 residues. CDR3 protein: CASSREMNTEAFF. In DNA form, the CDR3 reads TGTGCCAGCAGCCGGGAGATGAACACTGAAGCTTTCTTT.

The genes are TRBV11-2 and TRBJ2-7; 10 bases line up with TRBD2. With 5 bases clipped from V and 2 bases from J, the junction kept 6 bases outside the gene matches. The CDR3 loop spans 15 amino acids. The V gene's germline CDR1 is SGHAT and CDR2 FQNNGV. The CDR3 DNA sequence: TGTGCCAGCAGCCCAACTAGCGGGGAGGCCTACGAGCAGTACTTC. It yields the protein CASSPTSGEAYEQYF.

CDR3 DNA: TGTGCCAGCAGTTTACGTTCCTACGAGCAGTACTTC. The encoded protein is CASSLRSYEQYF. The V and J genes are TRBV28 and TRBJ2-7; D is unclear. Trimming took 2 bases from V and 1 from J, leaving 3 bases between them. Looked up from germline, CDR1 is MDHEN and CDR2 is SYDVKM. The CDR3 runs to 12 residues.

V and J are TRBV6-6 and TRBJ1-1, with TRBD1 matching 7 bases. Germline loops: CDR1 MNHNY, CDR2 SVGAGI (reference sequence). The CDR3 contains 16 residues. The ends lost 6 bases at V and 4 bases at J; junction bases unmatched: 14. The CDR3, as DNA: TGTGCCAGCAGCTACGAGGGGGCCGATATTGGCACTGAAGCTTTCTTT. Protein sequence: CASSYEGADIGTEAFF.

This clone came up a few times. The rearrangement joins TRBV5-1 to TRBJ1-2, with D maybe TRBD1 (6 bases). CDR3 length: 16 residues. Trimming left V 0 bases short and J 8 bases short, with 20 bases between. CDR1 and CDR2 from the germline V gene are SGHRS and YFSETQ. The CDR3 region is CASSLGVSVTGGGYTF. The CDR3 region has the DNA TGCGCCAGCAGCTTGGGGGTCAGCGTGACAGGTGGAGGCTACACCTTC.

The chain recombines TRBV19 with TRBJ1-5; D may be TRBD1 (5 bases). This CDR3 comprises 15 residues. Trimming cost V 3 bases and J 5 bases, with 14 bases left between them. The germline gives CDR1 LNHDA, CDR2 SQIVND (reference sequence). CDR3 sequence: CASSMGRGVYQPQHF. The CDR3 DNA sequence: TGTGCCAGTAGTATGGGTCGGGGGGTCTATCAGCCCCAGCATTTT.

V gene TRBV5-5 combines with J gene TRBJ2-7; 9 bases map to TRBD1. V was clipped by 4 bases and J by 2 bases; unmatched bases: 10. CDR1 and CDR2 from the germline V gene are SGHKS and YYEKEE (reference sequence). CDR3 length: 16 residues. CDR3 DNA: TGTGCCAGCAGCCTCGCCGGGACAGGGAGCCCCTACGAGCAGTACTTC. Translation: CASSLAGTGSPYEQYF.

This clone was detected only a few times. The gene calls are TRBV5-1 and TRBJ2-7; 8 positions match TRBD1. The germline V gene has CDR1 SGHRS and CDR2 YFSETQ. Trimming cost V 4 bases and J 5 bases; bases outside gene matches: 8. The CDR3 runs to 14 residues. For the CDR3, the DNA is TGCGCCAGCAGCCCCCGGACAGGGTTGGACGAGCAGTACTTC. It yields the protein CASSPRTGLDEQYF.